This T cell receptor beta chain was sequenced in a study of T cell responses to AZD1222 COVID-19 vaccine. The repertoire was sequenced with immunoSEQ multiplex PCR; TCRdb's copy has only in-frame clones and lacks some. The sample has about 79,000 clones, about 91% seen once. Points on this clone: Its antigen is unknown.

Findings and caveats of the study: Clonal diversity was possibly underestimated, and the donors were mostly white British, with more females. The CD4 TCRs associated with vaccination extended across spike and predominated at 160-218 and 743-854. Two doses of AZD1222 preceded a rise in Spike-specific TCR breadth and depth. Repertoires were sampled only after the peak T cell response.

Germline loops: CDR1 SGHAT, CDR2 FQDESV (reference sequence). V lost 5 bases to trimming and J lost 10 bases, with 9 bases between them. This CDR3 contains 11 residues. This chain links TRBV11-1 with TRBJ2-1; TRBD2 is a possible D gene (5 bases). The sequences come from peripheral blood, collected on day 0 of MenACWY control vaccination. The TCR sequence derives from an adult in good health. CDR3 nucleotide sequence: TGTGCCAGCAGCCTTCGGGGAGAGCAGTTCTTC. This gives the protein CASSLRGEQFF.